This is a list of T cell receptor beta chains from one sample in a study of T cell responses to AZD1222 COVID-19 vaccine. Profiling relied on immunoSEQ multiplex PCR, and the TCRdb table lists in-frame clones only, not all of them. Among tens of thousands of clones listed, around 89% were seen once. The sequencing here drew on peripheral blood, taken on day 0 of MenACWY control vaccination. The receptors were gathered from an adult in good health. Each CDR3 is given with its conserved first and last residue. The D gene is left open where the match is weak. For some rows the clone size is stated as once, few or many, or as a class when expanded; others skip it.

j_call	v_call	d_call	clone_size	cdr3_aa	cdr3_nt
TRBJ1-2	TRBV3-1/TRBV3-2	.	.	CASNDGARWGGYTF	TGTGCCAGCAACGATGGGGCCAGGTGGGGCGGCTACACCTTC
TRBJ2-2	TRBV9	.	once	CASSVAPQTSGELFF	TGTGCCAGCAGCGTAGCCCCACAGACGTCCGGGGAGCTGTTTTTT
TRBJ1-5	TRBV2	TRBD1	.	CASRGQGNQPQHF	TGTGCCAGCAGGGGACAGGGCAATCAGCCCCAGCATTTT
TRBJ1-5	TRBV27	TRBD1	.	CASSLSGDRNGQPQHF	TGTGCCAGCAGTTTATCAGGGGACAGGAACGGCCAGCCCCAGCATTTT
TRBJ1-5	TRBV4-1	TRBD1	.	CASSQDGTGGNQPQHF	TGCGCCAGCAGCCAAGATGGGACAGGGGGTAACCAGCCCCAGCATTTT
TRBJ1-5	TRBV19	.	.	CASSMGPNRVDQPQHF	TGTGCCAGTAGTATGGGCCCCAACAGGGTTGATCAGCCCCAGCATTTT
TRBJ1-1	TRBV6-2/TRBV6-3	.	.	CASSYDTEAFF	TGTGCCAGCAGTTACGACACTGAAGCTTTCTTT
TRBJ1-1	TRBV6-2/TRBV6-3	.	.	CASSPGTVNTEAFF	TGTGCCAGCAGCCCGGGGACGGTGAACACTGAAGCTTTCTTT
TRBJ1-1	TRBV7-9	.	.	CASSLGTDTEAFF	TGTGCCAGCAGCTTAGGCACCGACACTGAAGCTTTCTTT
TRBJ1-4	TRBV28	.	.	CATDSPNEKLFF	TGTGCCACCGACAGTCCAAATGAAAAACTGTTTTTT
TRBJ1-2	TRBV13	.	.	CASSPNTGTLKSYGYTF	TGTGCCAGCAGCCCCAACACCGGGACCCTGAAATCTTATGGCTACACCTTC
TRBJ1-2	TRBV7-9	.	.	CASSLEVRFGYTF	TGTGCCAGCAGCTTAGAGGTCAGATTCGGCTACACCTTC
TRBJ2-3	TRBV28	TRBD2	.	CASSWSSGRRNTQYF	TGTGCCAGCAGTTGGTCTAGCGGGAGAAGGAATACGCAGTATTTT
TRBJ2-7	TRBV5-1	TRBD1	.	CASSLGTGAYEQYF	TGCGCCAGCAGCCTCGGGACAGGAGCCTACGAGCAGTACTTC
TRBJ2-7	TRBV6-5	.	.	CASSYRPTRYEQYF	TGTGCCAGCAGTTACCGCCCGACAAGATACGAGCAGTACTTC
TRBJ1-2	TRBV7-9	TRBD1	.	CASSLETGRYGYTF	TGTGCCAGCAGCCTAGAGACAGGGCGCTATGGCTACACCTTC
TRBJ2-3	TRBV7-2	.	.	CASSPPGLTDTQYF	TGTGCCAGCAGCCCCCCAGGCCTCACAGATACGCAGTATTTT
TRBJ1-3	TRBV9	.	.	CASSVGPGYSGNTIYF	TGTGCCAGCAGCGTAGGTCCCGGATACTCTGGAAACACCATATATTTT
TRBJ2-7	TRBV29-1	TRBD2	.	CSVSPLAGEQYF	TGCAGCGTTTCCCCGCTAGCGGGAGAGCAGTACTTC
TRBJ2-1	TRBV6-5	TRBD1	.	CASSYEGTGNNEQFF	TGTGCCAGCAGTTACGAGGGGACAGGGAACAATGAGCAGTTCTTC
TRBJ2-1	TRBV18	.	once	CASSGPGLTNEQFF	TGTGCCAGCTCAGGGCCGGGACTTACTAATGAGCAGTTCTTC
TRBJ1-2	TRBV19	.	.	CASSIDSAGAYGYTF	TGTGCCAGTAGTATAGATTCGGCAGGGGCCTATGGCTACACCTTC
TRBJ1-1	TRBV11-2	.	.	CASSLGRPVMEAFF	TGTGCCAGCAGCTTGGGACGGCCTGTAATGGAAGCTTTCTTT
TRBJ1-5	TRBV7-2	.	.	CASSAAGLNNQPQHF	TGTGCCAGCAGCGCCGCGGGACTCAACAATCAGCCCCAGCATTTT
TRBJ2-1	TRBV7-2	.	.	CASSLGGWANEQFF	TGTGCCAGCAGCTTGGGCGGGTGGGCCAATGAGCAGTTCTTC
TRBJ2-7	TRBV6-2/TRBV6-3	.	.	CASSYSRVRSSYEQYF	TGTGCCAGCAGTTACTCGAGGGTACGGTCTAGCTACGAGCAGTACTTC
TRBJ1-1	TRBV2	.	.	CASSESRNTEAFF	TGTGCCAGCAGTGAAAGCAGGAACACTGAAGCTTTCTTT
TRBJ2-5	TRBV29-1	.	.	CSVDPGLETQYF	TGCAGCGTTGATCCCGGACTGGAGACCCAGTACTTC
TRBJ2-1	TRBV5-4	TRBD2	.	CASSLAGGSWHNEQFF	TGTGCCAGCAGCTTGGCCGGCGGGAGTTGGCACAATGAGCAGTTCTTC
TRBJ2-2	TRBV28	.	.	CASVTGSNANTGELFF	TGTGCCAGCGTCACGGGGAGCAACGCGAACACCGGGGAGCTGTTTTTT
TRBJ2-7	TRBV7-2	TRBD2	.	CAIQRGGSYEQYF	TGTGCCATCCAACGTGGCGGGAGCTACGAGCAGTACTTC
TRBJ1-5	TRBV6-1	.	.	CASSGKTDNQPQHF	TGTGCCAGCAGTGGAAAGACAGATAATCAGCCCCAGCATTTT
TRBJ2-7	TRBV19	.	.	CASSMVDQSSYEQYF	TGTGCCAGTAGTATGGTGGACCAGAGCTCCTACGAGCAGTACTTC